This entry concerns a single TCR beta chain. Its target is not known. The CDR3 sequence is 12 residues long. Per the germline V gene, CDR1 is MNHEY and CDR2 is SVGAGI. V trimming: 6 bases; J trimming: 5 bases; junction bases outside the gene matches: 3. The data were obtained in a study of cytomegalovirus exposure and HLA in healthy donors. PCR amplification relied on 60 Vbeta primers (plus 13 Jbeta primers). Only in-frame clones appear in the TCRdb table, and some are missing; sequencing was by immunoSEQ multiplex PCR. The profile shows 200,000 to 300,000 clones, around four fifths of them singletons. Study findings and constraints: 164 TCR beta chains were listed as cytomegalovirus-associated.

The sample was PBMCs. The sequence was obtained from a boy younger than 18 in good health and CMV-seronegative. The rearrangement joins TRBV6-5 to TRBJ1-2; 7 bases line up with TRBD1. The CDR3 here is CASRAQGYGYTF. CDR3 sequence (DNA): TGTGCCAGCAGGGCACAGGGGTATGGCTACACCTTC.